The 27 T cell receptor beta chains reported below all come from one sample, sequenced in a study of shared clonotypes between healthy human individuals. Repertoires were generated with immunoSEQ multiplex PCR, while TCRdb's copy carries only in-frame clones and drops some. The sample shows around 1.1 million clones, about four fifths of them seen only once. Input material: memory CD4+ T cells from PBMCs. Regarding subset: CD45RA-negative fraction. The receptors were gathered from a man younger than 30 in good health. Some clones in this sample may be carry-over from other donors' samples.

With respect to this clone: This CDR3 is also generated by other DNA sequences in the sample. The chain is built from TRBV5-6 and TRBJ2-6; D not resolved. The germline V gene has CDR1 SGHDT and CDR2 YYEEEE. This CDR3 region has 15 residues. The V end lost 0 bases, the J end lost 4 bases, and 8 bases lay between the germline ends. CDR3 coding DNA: TGTGCCAGCAGCTTGGCGTTGTCCGGGGCCAACGTCCTGACTTTC. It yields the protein CASSLALSGANVLTF.

The CDR3 reads CASSRDSYGYTF. The CDR3 DNA reads as TGTGCCAGCAGTCGGGACAGCTATGGCTACACCTTC. The chain carries TRBV28 and TRBJ1-2, with 7 bases identical to TRBD1. The CDR3 has 12 amino acids. Germline loops: CDR1 MDHEN, CDR2 SYDVKM. With 5 bases clipped from V and 4 bases from J, the junction kept 1 base outside the gene matches.

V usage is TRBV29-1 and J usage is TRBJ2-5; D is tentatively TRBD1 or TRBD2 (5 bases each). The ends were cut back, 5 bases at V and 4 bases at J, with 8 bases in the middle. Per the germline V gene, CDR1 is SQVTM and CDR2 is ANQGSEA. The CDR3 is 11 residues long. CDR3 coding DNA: TGCAGCGTTCGGGGCGGAGAGACCCAGTACTTC. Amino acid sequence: CSVRGGETQYF.

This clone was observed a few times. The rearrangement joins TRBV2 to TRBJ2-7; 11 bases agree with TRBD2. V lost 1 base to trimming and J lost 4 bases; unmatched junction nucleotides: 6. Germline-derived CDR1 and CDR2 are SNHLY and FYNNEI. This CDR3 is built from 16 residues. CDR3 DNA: TGTGCCAGCAGTGAAGGACCGCTAGCGGGAGGTTACGAGCAGTACTTC. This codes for CASSEGPLAGGYEQYF.

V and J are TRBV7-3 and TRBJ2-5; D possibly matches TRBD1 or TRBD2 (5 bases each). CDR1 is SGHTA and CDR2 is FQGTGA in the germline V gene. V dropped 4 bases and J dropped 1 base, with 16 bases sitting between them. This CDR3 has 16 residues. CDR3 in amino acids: CASSSIGVRGQETQYF. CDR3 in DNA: TGTGCCAGCAGCTCCATAGGGGTCCGGGGCCAAGAGACCCAGTACTTC.

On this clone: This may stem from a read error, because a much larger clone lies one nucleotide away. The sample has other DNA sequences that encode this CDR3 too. CDR3 protein: CASSAGVNTEAFF. The CDR3 region has the DNA TGTGCCAGCAGCGCAGGGGTGAACACTGAAGCTTTCTTT. The V gene is TRBV9, the J gene TRBJ1-1, with D possibly matching TRBD1 (6 bases). Germline V gene sequence: CDR1 SGDLS, CDR2 YYNGEE. Trimming shortened V by 3 bases and J by 0 bases, and 6 bases separated the two germline ends. The CDR3 runs to 13 residues. The whole variable domain, remainder taken from reference TRBV9 and TRBJ1-1, is DSGVTQTPKHLITATGQRVTLRCSPRSGDLSVYWYQQSLDQGLQFLIQYYNGEERAKGNILERFSAQQFPDLHSELNLSSLELGDSALYFCASSAGVNTEAFFGQGTRLTVV.

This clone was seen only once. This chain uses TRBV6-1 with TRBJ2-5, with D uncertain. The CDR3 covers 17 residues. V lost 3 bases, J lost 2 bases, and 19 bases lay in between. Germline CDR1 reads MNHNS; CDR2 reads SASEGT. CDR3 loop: CASSDVRKARTQETQYF. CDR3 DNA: TGTGCCAGCAGTGACGTGCGTAAAGCGCGAACACAAGAGACCCAGTACTTC.

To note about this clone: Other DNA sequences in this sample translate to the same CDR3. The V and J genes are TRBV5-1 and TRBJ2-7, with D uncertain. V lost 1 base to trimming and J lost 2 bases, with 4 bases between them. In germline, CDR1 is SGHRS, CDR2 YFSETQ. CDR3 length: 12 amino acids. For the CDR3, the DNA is TGCGCCAGCAGCTTGTCGGCCTACGAGCAGTACTTC. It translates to CASSLSAYEQYF.

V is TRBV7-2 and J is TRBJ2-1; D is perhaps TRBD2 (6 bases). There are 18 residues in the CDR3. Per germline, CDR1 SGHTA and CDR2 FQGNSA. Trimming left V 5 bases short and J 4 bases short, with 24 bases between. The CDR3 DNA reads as TGTGCCAGCAGCGTTCAAAATAGCGGAGGGCCAACATACAATGAGCAGTTCTTC. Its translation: CASSVQNSGGPTYNEQFF.

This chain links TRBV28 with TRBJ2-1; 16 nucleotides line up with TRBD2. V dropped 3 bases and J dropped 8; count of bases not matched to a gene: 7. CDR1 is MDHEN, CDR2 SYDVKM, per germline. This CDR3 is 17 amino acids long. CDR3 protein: CASSFPGTSGRAHEQFF. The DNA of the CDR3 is TGTGCCAGCAGTTTCCCGGGGACTAGCGGGAGGGCCCATGAGCAGTTCTTC.

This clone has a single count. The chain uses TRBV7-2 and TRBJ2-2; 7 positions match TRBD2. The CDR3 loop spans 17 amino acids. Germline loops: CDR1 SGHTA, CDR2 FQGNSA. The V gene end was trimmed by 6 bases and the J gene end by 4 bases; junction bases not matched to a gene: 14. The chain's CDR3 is CASRYPSRGRSTGELFF. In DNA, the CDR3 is TGTGCCAGCAGATACCCCTCTCGCGGGAGAAGCACCGGGGAGCTGTTTTTT.

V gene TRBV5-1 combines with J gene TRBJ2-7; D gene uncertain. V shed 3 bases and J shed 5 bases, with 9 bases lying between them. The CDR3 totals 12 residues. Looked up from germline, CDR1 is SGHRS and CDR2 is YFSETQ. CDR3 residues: CASSYGIHEQYF. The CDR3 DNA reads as TGCGCCAGCAGCTACGGCATTCACGAGCAGTACTTC.

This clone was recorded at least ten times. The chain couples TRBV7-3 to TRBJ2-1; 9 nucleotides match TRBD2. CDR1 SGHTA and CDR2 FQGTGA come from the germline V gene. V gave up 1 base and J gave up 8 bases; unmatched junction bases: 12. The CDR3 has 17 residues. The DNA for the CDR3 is TGTGCCAGCAGCTTAAGAGCGACGCGGGAGGGCAGCCATGAGCAGTTCTTC. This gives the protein CASSLRATREGSHEQFF.

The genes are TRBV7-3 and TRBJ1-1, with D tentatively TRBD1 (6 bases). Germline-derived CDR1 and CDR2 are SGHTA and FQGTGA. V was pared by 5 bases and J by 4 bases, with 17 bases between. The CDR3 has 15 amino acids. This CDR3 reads CASSPKGHPGTEAFF. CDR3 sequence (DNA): TGTGCCAGCAGCCCGAAGGGACACCCGGGCACTGAAGCTTTCTTT.

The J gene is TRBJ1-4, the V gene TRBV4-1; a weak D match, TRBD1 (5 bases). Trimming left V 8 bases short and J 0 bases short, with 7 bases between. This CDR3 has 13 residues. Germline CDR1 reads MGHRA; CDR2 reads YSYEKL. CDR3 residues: CASGTATNEKLFF. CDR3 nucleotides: TGCGCCAGCGGGACTGCAACTAATGAAAAACTGTTTTTT.

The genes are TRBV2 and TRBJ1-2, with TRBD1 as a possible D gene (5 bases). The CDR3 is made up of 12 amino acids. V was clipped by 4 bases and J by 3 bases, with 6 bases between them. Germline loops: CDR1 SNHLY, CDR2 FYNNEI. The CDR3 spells CASSVGDYGYTF. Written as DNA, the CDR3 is TGTGCCAGCAGTGTGGGGGACTATGGCTACACCTTC.

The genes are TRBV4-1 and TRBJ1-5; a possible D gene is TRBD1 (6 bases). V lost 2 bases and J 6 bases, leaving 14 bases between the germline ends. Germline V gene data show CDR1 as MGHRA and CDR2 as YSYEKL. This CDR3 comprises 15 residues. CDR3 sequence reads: CASSQPRGRGQPQHF. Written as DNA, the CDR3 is TGCGCCAGCAGCCAACCTAGGGGGAGGGGTCAGCCCCAGCATTTT.

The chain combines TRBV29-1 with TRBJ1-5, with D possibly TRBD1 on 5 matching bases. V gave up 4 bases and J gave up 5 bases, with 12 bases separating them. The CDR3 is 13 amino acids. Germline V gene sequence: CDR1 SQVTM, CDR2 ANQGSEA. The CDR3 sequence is CSVGWGSDQPQHF. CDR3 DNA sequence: TGCAGCGTTGGATGGGGGAGCGATCAGCCCCAGCATTTT.

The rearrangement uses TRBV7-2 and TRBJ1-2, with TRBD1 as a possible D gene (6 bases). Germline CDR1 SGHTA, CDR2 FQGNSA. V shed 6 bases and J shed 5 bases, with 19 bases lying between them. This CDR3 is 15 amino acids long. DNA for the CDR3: TGTGCCAGCAGTCCGGGGGCAGGGCCCTCGTATGGCTACACCTTC. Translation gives CASSPGAGPSYGYTF.

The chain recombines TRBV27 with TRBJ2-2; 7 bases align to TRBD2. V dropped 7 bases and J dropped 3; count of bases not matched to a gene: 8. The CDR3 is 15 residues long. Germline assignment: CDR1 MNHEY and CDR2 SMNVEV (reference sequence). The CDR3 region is CASTPRLADTGELFF. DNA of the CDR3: TGTGCCAGCACCCCCAGGCTAGCGGACACCGGGGAGCTGTTTTTT.

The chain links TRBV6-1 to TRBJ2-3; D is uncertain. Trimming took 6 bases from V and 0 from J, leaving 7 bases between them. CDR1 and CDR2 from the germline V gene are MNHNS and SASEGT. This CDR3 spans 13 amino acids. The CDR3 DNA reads TGTGCCAGCAGGGTTCTTAGCACAGATACGCAGTATTTT. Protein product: CASRVLSTDTQYF.

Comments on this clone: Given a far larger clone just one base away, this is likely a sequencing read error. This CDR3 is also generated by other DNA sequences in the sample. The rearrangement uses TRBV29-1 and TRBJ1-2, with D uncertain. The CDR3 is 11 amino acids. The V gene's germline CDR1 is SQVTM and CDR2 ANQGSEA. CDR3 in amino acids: CSESSNYGYTF. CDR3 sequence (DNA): TGCAGCGAGTCCTCAAACTACGGCTACACCTTC.

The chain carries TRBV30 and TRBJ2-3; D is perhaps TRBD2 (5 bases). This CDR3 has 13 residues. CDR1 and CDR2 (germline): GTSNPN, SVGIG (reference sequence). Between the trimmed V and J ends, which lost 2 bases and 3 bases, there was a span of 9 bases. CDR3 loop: CAWSREQTDTQYF. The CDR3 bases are TGTGCCTGGAGTCGGGAACAGACAGATACGCAGTATTTT.

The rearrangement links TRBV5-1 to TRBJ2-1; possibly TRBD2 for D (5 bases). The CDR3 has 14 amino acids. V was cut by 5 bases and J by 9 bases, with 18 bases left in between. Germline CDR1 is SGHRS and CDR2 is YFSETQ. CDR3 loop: CASSPLTSSPEQFF. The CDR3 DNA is TGCGCCAGCAGTCCCCTTACTAGTTCTCCTGAGCAGTTCTTC.

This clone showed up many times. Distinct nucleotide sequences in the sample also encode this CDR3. The CDR3 spells CSVVIREPFDTIYF. Written as DNA, the CDR3 is TGCAGCGTTGTAATCCGGGAACCATTTGACACCATATATTTT. This chain uses TRBV29-1 with TRBJ1-3; D gene unclear. The CDR3 is 14 amino acids. CDR1 is SQVTM and CDR2 is ANQGSEA in the germline V gene. V lost 4 bases and J lost 8, with 18 bases in between.

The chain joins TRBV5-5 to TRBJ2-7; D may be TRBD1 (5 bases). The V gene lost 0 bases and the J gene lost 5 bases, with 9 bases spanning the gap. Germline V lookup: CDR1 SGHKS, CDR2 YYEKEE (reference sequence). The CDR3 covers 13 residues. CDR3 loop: CASSLDRNNEQYF. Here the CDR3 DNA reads TGTGCCAGCAGCTTGGACAGGAACAACGAGCAGTACTTC.

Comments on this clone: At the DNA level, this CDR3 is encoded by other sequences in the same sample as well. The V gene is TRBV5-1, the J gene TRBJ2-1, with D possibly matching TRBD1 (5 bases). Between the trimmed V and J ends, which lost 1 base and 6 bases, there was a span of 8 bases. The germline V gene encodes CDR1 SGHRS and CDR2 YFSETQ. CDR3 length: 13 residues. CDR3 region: CASSLTGSNEQFF. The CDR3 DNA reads TGCGCCAGCAGCTTGACAGGAAGCAATGAGCAGTTCTTC.